This TCR beta chain emerged from a study of cytomegalovirus exposure and HLA in healthy donors. In the PCR, 60 Vbeta and 13 Jbeta primers were used. The data were produced by immunoSEQ multiplex PCR, yet TCRdb's version contains in-frame clones alone and is incomplete. This sample has more than 150,000 clones; 60% to 85% occur once, and the top ten carry around 7%. This clone was picked up a small number of times. Its cognate antigen is unknown. Study observations and caveats: According to reports, the classifier identified cytomegalovirus status with high specificity and sensitivity. Later, an analysis showed that TCR beta chains associated with HLA were more clonally expanded than others that were equally common.

The clonotype comes from a woman aged 35 to 49 in good health and CMV-seropositive. The sample taken for sequencing was PBMCs.

The CDR3 DNA is TGTGCCTGGAGCCATACAGGGGACCAACAGCCCCAGCATTTT. It codes for CAWSHTGDQQPQHF. The gene calls are TRBV30 and TRBJ1-5; the match to TRBD1 covers 7 bases. With V trimmed by 3 bases and J by 7 bases, 9 bases remained unmatched. From germline, CDR1 is GTSNPN and CDR2 SVGIG (reference sequence). This CDR3 is built from 14 residues. The whole variable domain, filled in from reference TRBV30 and TRBJ1-5, reads SQTIHQWPATLVQPVGSPLSLECTVEGTSNPNLYWYRQAAGRGLQLLFYSVGIGQISSEVPQNLSASRPQDRQFILSSKKLLLSDSGFYLCAWSHTGDQQPQHFGDGTRLSIL.